Presented here are 30 T cell receptor beta chains from one specimen sequenced in a study of radiotherapy plus CTLA-4 blockade in lung cancer. The data were produced by immunoSEQ multiplex PCR, yet TCRdb's version contains in-frame clones alone and is incomplete. The data show more than 9,500 clones, 84% seen once. The sample consisted of peripheral blood, taken from a patient treated with radiotherapy plus ipilimumab. All receptors derive from a human donor with non-small cell lung cancer that progressed on radiotherapy plus ipilimumab.

The rearrangement joins TRBV11-2 to TRBJ1-6; 7 nucleotides line up with TRBD1. Looked up from germline, CDR1 is SGHAT and CDR2 is FQNNGV. The CDR3 extends over 16 amino acids. Germline trimming cut 5 bases from V and 0 bases from J; bases unmatched to any gene: 4. The CDR3 sequence is CASSTRGLSYNSPLHF. The DNA for the CDR3 is TGTGCCAGCAGCACGAGGGGGCTCTCCTATAATTCACCCCTCCACTTT.

The V gene is TRBV6-5, the J gene TRBJ2-1, with D perhaps matching TRBD2 (5 bases). Trimming stripped 7 bases from V and 7 bases from J, with 17 bases between. This CDR3 contains 14 residues. Germline assignment: CDR1 MNHEY and CDR2 SVGAGI. Here the CDR3 reads CASKPTVSGNEQFF. The DNA of the CDR3 is TGTGCCAGCAAACCTACGGTGTCGGGGAATGAGCAGTTCTTC.

The rearrangement joins TRBV27 to TRBJ1-6; 10 bases map to TRBD1. Germline lookup yields CDR1 MNHEY and CDR2 SMNVEV (reference sequence). This CDR3 region has 17 residues. The CDR3 spells CVSSRDRGGSYNSPLHF. For the CDR3, the DNA is TGTGTTTCTTCCCGGGACAGGGGAGGGTCCTATAATTCACCCCTCCACTTT.

The CDR3: CASSHPQDGKETQYF. Here the CDR3 DNA reads TGTGCCAGCAGCCATCCTCAGGACGGAAAAGAGACCCAGTACTTC. V is TRBV16 and J is TRBJ2-5, with unresolved D. This CDR3 is 15 amino acids long. Germline assignment: CDR1 KGHSY and CDR2 FQNENV. The V and J ends lost 3 bases and 3 bases respectively, with 14 bases between them.

The table lists this clone with a few counts. The J gene is TRBJ1-1, the V gene TRBV2; TRBD1 aligns across 9 bases. In germline, CDR1 is SNHLY, CDR2 FYNNEI. The CDR3 runs 15 residues. V lost 6 bases to trimming and J lost 3 bases; unmatched junction nucleotides: 8. CDR3 in amino acids: CASSKPGQGHTEAFF. CDR3 DNA sequence: TGTGCCAGCAGCAAACCGGGACAGGGTCACACTGAAGCTTTCTTT.

The V call is TRBV18, the J call TRBJ1-1; tentative D call: TRBD1 (6 bases). The V and J ends lost 0 bases and 3 bases respectively, with 14 bases between them. CDR1 KGHSH and CDR2 LQKENI come from the germline V gene. The CDR3 consists of 16 residues. CDR3 in amino acids: CASSPPGGITYTEAFF. DNA of the CDR3: TGTGCCAGCTCACCACCAGGGGGGATCACGTACACTGAAGCTTTCTTT.

This chain links TRBV6-6 with TRBJ2-7, with a possible D match to TRBD2 (6 bases). Trimming cost V 0 bases and J 4 bases, with 13 bases left between them. Germline assignment: CDR1 MNHNY and CDR2 SVGAGI (reference sequence). The CDR3 is 15 residues long. CDR3 sequence reads: CASSYSRGSGYEQYF. The CDR3 nucleotides are TGTGCCAGCAGTTACTCGAGAGGGAGCGGGTACGAGCAGTACTTC.

The chain joins TRBV19 to TRBJ2-1; D is perhaps TRBD2 (5 bases). V was shortened by 3 bases and J by 4 bases, with 13 bases between the two germline ends. Germline V gene data show CDR1 as LNHDA and CDR2 as SQIVND (reference sequence). The CDR3 spans 15 residues. The CDR3 region has the DNA TGTGCCAGTAGTATTGTAGGGCCGGGGTACAATGAGCAGTTCTTC. It translates to CASSIVGPGYNEQFF.

The V call is TRBV4-3, the J call TRBJ2-7; 9 nucleotides match TRBD1. The germline CDR1 and CDR2 sequences are LGHNA and YSLEER. The junction had 3 bases not matched to a gene; V was cut back by 2 bases and J by 4 bases. This CDR3 has 14 amino acids. CDR3 coding DNA: TGCGCCAGCAGCCAATACAGGGGGCCGTACGAGCAGTACTTC. This encodes CASSQYRGPYEQYF.

This sequence joins TRBV2 and TRBJ2-3; D is ambiguous. V dropped 8 bases and J dropped 5 bases, with 8 bases sitting between them. This CDR3 has 11 residues. The V gene's germline CDR1 is SNHLY and CDR2 FYNNEI. Here the CDR3 DNA reads TGTGCCAGCGGGCCGGAAGATACGCAGTATTTT. It specifies CASGPEDTQYF. The full variable domain, its missing parts supplied by reference TRBV2 and TRBJ2-3, is EPEVTQTPSHQVTQMGQEVILRCVPISNHLYFYWYRQILGQKVEFLVSFYNNEISEKSEIFDDQFSVERPDGSNFTLKIRSTKLEDSAMYFCASGPEDTQYFGPGTRLTVL.

This chain uses TRBV7-9 with TRBJ1-2; D is uncertain. The germline V and J ends were trimmed by 1 base and 2 bases, with 8 bases remaining between them. Germline loops: CDR1 SEHNR, CDR2 FQNEAQ (reference sequence). The CDR3 sequence is 14 residues long. CDR3 loop: CASSLGTANYGYTF. The CDR3 coding sequence is TGTGCCAGCAGCTTAGGTACAGCCAACTATGGCTACACCTTC.

This chain joins TRBV4-1 and TRBJ2-5; 7 bases match TRBD1. The CDR3 length is 14 residues. V was clipped by 4 bases and J by 2 bases; unmatched bases: 4. Germline V gene lookup returns CDR1 MGHRA and CDR2 YSYEKL. The CDR3 DNA sequence: TGCGCCAGCAGCCTCTGGGGACAGCAAGAGACCCAGTACTTC. Protein: CASSLWGQQETQYF.

J is TRBJ1-2 and V is TRBV20-1; D not resolved. CDR3 length: 10 amino acids. V lost 3 bases and J 2 bases, leaving 1 base between the germline ends. CDR1 and CDR2 from the germline V gene are DFQATT and SNEGSKA (reference sequence). The CDR3 loop is CSASNYGYTF. The DNA of the CDR3 is TGCAGTGCTAGCAACTATGGCTACACCTTC.

The count of this clone is one. The chain has TRBV5-1 and TRBJ2-2; possible D gene TRBD2, 6 bases. The germline V gene encodes CDR1 SGHRS and CDR2 YFSETQ. The CDR3 totals 18 residues. Between the trimmed V and J ends, which lost 4 bases and 3 bases, there was a span of 22 bases. The CDR3 nucleotides are TGCGCCAGCAGCCCTGGTGGCGGGATCGAGTCGGACACCGGGGAGCTGTTTTTT. It specifies CASSPGGGIESDTGELFF. The variable domain in full, with the rest retrieved from reference TRBV5-1 and TRBJ2-2, is KAGVTQTPRYLIKTRGQQVTLSCSPISGHRSVSWYQQTPGQGLQFLFEYFSETQRNKGNFPGRFSGRQFSNSRSEMNVSTLELGDSALYLCASSPGGGIESDTGELFFGEGSRLTVL.

The J gene is TRBJ1-2, the V gene TRBV6-5; D call uncertain. V was shortened by 1 base and J by 8 bases, with 8 bases between the two germline ends. The germline gives CDR1 MNHEY, CDR2 SVGAGI. CDR3 length: 12 amino acids. The CDR3 spells CASSYYSGGYTF. CDR3 in DNA: TGTGCCAGCAGTTACTATTCGGGAGGCTACACCTTC.

The rearrangement uses TRBV2 and TRBJ2-2, with 7 positions matching TRBD2. The V gene end was trimmed by 3 bases and the J gene end by 6 bases; junction bases not matched to a gene: 1. CDR3 length: 13 residues. The germline V gene has CDR1 SNHLY and CDR2 FYNNEI. The CDR3 loop is CASSEAGAGELFF. The CDR3 DNA reads TGTGCCAGCAGTGAGGCGGGGGCCGGGGAGCTGTTTTTT.

The CDR3 is CASSHGGNIQYF. The CDR3 DNA is TGTGCCAGCTCCCATGGGGGAAACATTCAGTACTTC. The chain uses TRBV6-1 and TRBJ2-4; either TRBD1 or TRBD2 may fit D (5 bases each). The CDR3 runs 12 residues. V was trimmed by 8 bases and J by 6 bases, leaving 11 bases between them. Germline assignment: CDR1 MNHNS and CDR2 SASEGT.

The chain couples TRBV19 to TRBJ2-2; no definite D call. Germline loops: CDR1 LNHDA, CDR2 SQIVND (reference sequence). V dropped 3 bases and J dropped 1 base, with 9 bases sitting between them. The CDR3 extends over 15 amino acids. For the CDR3, the DNA is TGTGCCAGTAGTATTTTGGGCGGGAACACCGGGGAGCTGTTTTTT. It is translated as CASSILGGNTGELFF.

The chain combines TRBV2 with TRBJ2-5; possibly TRBD1 or TRBD2 for D (5 bases each). From germline, CDR1 is SNHLY and CDR2 FYNNEI. This CDR3 has 14 amino acids. Trimming took off 6 bases at V and 4 bases at J, with 15 bases between the two ends. DNA of the CDR3: TGTGCCAGCAGCCCCACCACGAGGGGAGAGACCCAGTACTTC. Its translation: CASSPTTRGETQYF.

The chain links TRBV11-2 to TRBJ2-2, with 7 bases matching TRBD2. Trimming removed 3 bases from V and 4 bases from J; junction bases left unmatched: 8. Per the germline V gene, CDR1 is SGHAT and CDR2 is FQNNGV. CDR3 size: 16 residues. The CDR3 loop is CASSFLPGLPTGELFF. The CDR3 DNA follows: TGTGCCAGCAGCTTCCTCCCGGGACTACCCACCGGGGAGCTGTTTTTT.

V gene TRBV18 combines with J gene TRBJ2-5, with 7 positions matching TRBD2. This CDR3 is built from 14 residues. Germline V gene lookup returns CDR1 KGHSH and CDR2 LQKENI. V dropped 5 bases and J dropped 1; count of bases not matched to a gene: 4. CDR3 sequence: CASSFGLVQETQYF. The DNA for the CDR3 is TGTGCCAGCTCATTCGGACTAGTCCAAGAGACCCAGTACTTC.

CDR3 protein: CASSGTGGGYGYTF. The DNA for the CDR3 is TGCGCCAGCAGCGGGACAGGGGGCGGCTATGGCTACACCTTC. The chain couples TRBV5-1 to TRBJ1-2; 12 bases are a match to TRBD1. CDR3 length: 14 amino acids. The V gene end was trimmed by 4 bases and the J gene end by 4 bases; junction bases not matched to a gene: 2. The germline CDR1 and CDR2 sequences are SGHRS and YFSETQ.

The rearrangement uses TRBV5-1 and TRBJ1-4; D uncertain. Germline-derived CDR1 and CDR2 are SGHRS and YFSETQ. CDR3 length: 15 residues. V lost 4 bases and J lost 11, with 21 bases in between. The CDR3, as DNA: TGCGCCAGCAGCCGAGAACACCGCCCGTTAAGCAAACTGTTTTTT. Translated, it gives CASSREHRPLSKLFF.

The DNA for the CDR3 is TGTGCCAGCAGCGGTCCTGGGGCCTACGAGCAGTACTTC. Protein: CASSGPGAYEQYF. The genes are TRBV14 and TRBJ2-7; D is undetermined. This CDR3 comprises 13 residues. V lost 5 bases to trimming and J lost 2 bases, with 10 bases between them. Germline CDR1 is SGHDN and CDR2 is FVKESK.

The rearrangement uses TRBV12-5 and TRBJ1-1; TRBD1 matches 7 bases. This CDR3 is built from 15 residues. CDR1 is LGHNT and CDR2 is FRNRAP in the germline V gene. V gave up 4 bases and J gave up 1 base; unmatched junction bases: 6. The CDR3, as DNA: TGTGCTAGTGGTTCTAACAGGGGCACGAACACTGAAGCTTTCTTT. Amino acids: CASGSNRGTNTEAFF. The full variable domain, in which reference TRBV12-5 and TRBJ1-1 provide the parts outside the CDR3, is DARVTQTPRHKVTEMGQEVTMRCQPILGHNTVFWYRQTMMQGLELLAYFRNRAPLDDSGMPKDRFSAEMPDATLATLKIQPSEPRDSAVYFCASGSNRGTNTEAFFGQGTRLTVV.

This chain uses TRBV19 with TRBJ1-5; D is ambiguous. The V gene lost 3 bases and the J gene lost 2 bases, with 14 bases spanning the gap. The CDR3 sequence is 16 residues long. Germline assignment: CDR1 LNHDA and CDR2 SQIVND (reference sequence). The CDR3 DNA is TGTGCCAGTAGTATCAGTCAGAGCATTGGCAATCAGCCCCAGCATTTT. This codes for CASSISQSIGNQPQHF.

The V gene is TRBV7-2, the J gene TRBJ2-3, with TRBD2 matching 10 bases. The trim removed 2 bases at V and 4 bases at J, leaving 9 bases unmatched. CDR1 and CDR2 from the germline V gene are SGHTA and FQGNSA. The CDR3 extends over 17 amino acids. In DNA form, the CDR3 reads TGTGCCAGCAGCTTACATTCGGCTAGCGGGGGCCCAGATACGCAGTATTTT. Its translation: CASSLHSASGGPDTQYF.

The genes are TRBV5-6 and TRBJ2-1; D perhaps matches TRBD1 (5 bases). The germline V and J ends were trimmed by 0 bases and 1 base, with 14 bases remaining between them. CDR1 is SGHDT and CDR2 is YYEEEE in the germline V gene. There are 17 residues in the CDR3. Here the CDR3 DNA reads TGTGCCAGCAGCTTGGGCAGCCAGGGTATTTCCTACAATGAGCAGTTCTTC. Translation gives CASSLGSQGISYNEQFF.

The gene calls are TRBV7-9 and TRBJ2-7; D unclear. CDR1 SEHNR and CDR2 FQNEAQ come from the germline V gene (reference sequence). This CDR3 is built from 13 residues. Trimming took 1 base from V and 4 from J, leaving 8 bases between them. The CDR3 is CASSLGVEYEQYF. The CDR3 DNA reads TGTGCCAGCAGCTTAGGGGTAGAGTACGAGCAGTACTTC.

The chain uses TRBV4-1 and TRBJ2-5, with TRBD2 matching over 7 bases. The closer fit of TRBJ2-7 to the DNA end suggests the J call may be wrong. CDR1 and CDR2 (germline): MGHRA, YSYEKL. The CDR3 is 16 residues long. CDR3 protein: CASSQDENGGWYEQYF. The CDR3 region has the DNA TGCGCCAGCAGCCAAGATGAGAACGGGGGGTGGTACGAGCAGTACTTC.